This T cell receptor beta chain appears in the sequencing data of a study of identical twins. This clonotype was counted at least ten times. As yet, its antigen is unknown. Germline CDR1 and CDR2: LGHDT and YNNKEL (reference sequence). Trimming cost V 5 bases and J 1 base, with 8 bases left between them. The CDR3 runs 13 residues. Each CDR3 protein gets one entry after TCRdb re-called the 5' RACE reads with MiXCR. The table has over 200,000 distinct CDR3 sequences, 8% to 11% seen once. Broader study findings: The authors drew conclusions from cross-sectional statistical analysis rather than following the same donors. Out-of-frame alpha sequences common to twins were enriched for low generation probability.

The TCR sequence derives from a man aged 50 to 59 in good health. The rearrangement links TRBV3-1 to TRBJ1-1; no clear D. The sequencing sample was made of memory T cells sorted from blood. The CDR3 bases are TGTGCCAGCAGCTTCAGTGAGAACACTGAAGCTTTCTTT. This encodes CASSFSENTEAFF.